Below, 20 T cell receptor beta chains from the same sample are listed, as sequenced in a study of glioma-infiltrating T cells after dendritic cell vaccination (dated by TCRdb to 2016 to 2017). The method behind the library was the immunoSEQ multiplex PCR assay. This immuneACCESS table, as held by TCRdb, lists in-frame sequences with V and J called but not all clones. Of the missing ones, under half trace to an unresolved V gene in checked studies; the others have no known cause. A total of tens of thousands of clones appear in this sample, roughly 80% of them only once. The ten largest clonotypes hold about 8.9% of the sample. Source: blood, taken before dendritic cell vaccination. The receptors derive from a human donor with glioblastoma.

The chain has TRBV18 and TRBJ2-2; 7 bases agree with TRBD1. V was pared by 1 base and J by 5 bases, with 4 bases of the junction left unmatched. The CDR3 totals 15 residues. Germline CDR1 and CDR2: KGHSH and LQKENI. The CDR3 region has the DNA TGTGCCAGCTCACCACGTCCAGGGGGTACCGGGGAGCTGTTTTTT. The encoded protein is CASSPRPGGTGELFF.

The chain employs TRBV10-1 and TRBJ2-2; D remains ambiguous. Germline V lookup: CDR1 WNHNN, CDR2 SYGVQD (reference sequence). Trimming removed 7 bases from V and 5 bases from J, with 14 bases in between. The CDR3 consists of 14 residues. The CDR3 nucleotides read TGCGCCAGCACCCGAGCGACGGAGACCGGGGAGCTGTTTTTT. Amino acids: CASTRATETGELFF.

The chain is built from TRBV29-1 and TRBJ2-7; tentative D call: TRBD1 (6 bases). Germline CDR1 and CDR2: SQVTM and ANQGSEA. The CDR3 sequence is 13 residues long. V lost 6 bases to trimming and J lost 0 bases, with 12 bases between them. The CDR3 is CSVTGPGSYEQYF. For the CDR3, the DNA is TGCAGCGTAACAGGGCCGGGCTCCTACGAGCAGTACTTC.

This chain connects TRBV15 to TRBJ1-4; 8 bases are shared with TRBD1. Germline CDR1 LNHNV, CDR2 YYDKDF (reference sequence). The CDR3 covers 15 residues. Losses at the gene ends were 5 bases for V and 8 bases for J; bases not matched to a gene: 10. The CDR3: CATSPARGRGEKLFF. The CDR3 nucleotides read TGTGCCACCAGCCCCGCCAGGGGGCGAGGAGAAAAACTGTTTTTT.

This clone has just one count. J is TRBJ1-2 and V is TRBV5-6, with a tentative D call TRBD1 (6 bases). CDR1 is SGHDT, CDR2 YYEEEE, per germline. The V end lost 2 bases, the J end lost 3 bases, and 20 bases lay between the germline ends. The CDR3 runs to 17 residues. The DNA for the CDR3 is TGTGCCAGCAGCTTCTTCGGGACAAGCCTCTCCTACTATGGCTACACCTTC. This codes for CASSFFGTSLSYYGYTF.

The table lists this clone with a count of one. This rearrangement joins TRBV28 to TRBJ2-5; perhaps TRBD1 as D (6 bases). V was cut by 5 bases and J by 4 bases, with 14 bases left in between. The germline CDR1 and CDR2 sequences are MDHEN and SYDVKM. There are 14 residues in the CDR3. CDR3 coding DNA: TGTGCCAGCAGTCCCTTTACAGGGCGAGAGACCCAGTACTTC. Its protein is CASSPFTGRETQYF.

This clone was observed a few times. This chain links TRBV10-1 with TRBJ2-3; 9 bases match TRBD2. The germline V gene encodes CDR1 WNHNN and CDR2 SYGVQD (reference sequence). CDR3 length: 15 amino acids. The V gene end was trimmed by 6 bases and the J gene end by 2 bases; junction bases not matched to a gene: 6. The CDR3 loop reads CASSRSGGATDTQYF. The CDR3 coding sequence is TGCGCCAGCAGCCGTAGCGGGGGTGCCACAGATACGCAGTATTTT.

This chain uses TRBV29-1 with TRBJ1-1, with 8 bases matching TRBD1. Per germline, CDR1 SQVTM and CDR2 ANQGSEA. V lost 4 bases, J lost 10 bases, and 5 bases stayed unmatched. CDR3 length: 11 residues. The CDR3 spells CSVGQGFGAFF. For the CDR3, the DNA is TGCAGCGTTGGACAGGGGTTTGGAGCTTTCTTT.

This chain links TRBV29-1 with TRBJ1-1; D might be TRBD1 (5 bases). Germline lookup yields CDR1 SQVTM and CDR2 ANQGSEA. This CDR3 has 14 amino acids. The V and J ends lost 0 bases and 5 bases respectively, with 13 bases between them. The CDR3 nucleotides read TGCAGCGTTGAAGAATCTGTGTCAGGGACTGAAGCTTTCTTT. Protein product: CSVEESVSGTEAFF.

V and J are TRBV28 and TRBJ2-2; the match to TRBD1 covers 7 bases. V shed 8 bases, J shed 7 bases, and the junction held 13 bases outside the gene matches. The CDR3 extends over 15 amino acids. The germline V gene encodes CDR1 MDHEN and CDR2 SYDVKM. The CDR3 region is CASDDGQGVGGELFF. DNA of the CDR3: TGTGCCAGCGACGACGGGCAGGGGGTCGGCGGGGAGCTGTTTTTT.

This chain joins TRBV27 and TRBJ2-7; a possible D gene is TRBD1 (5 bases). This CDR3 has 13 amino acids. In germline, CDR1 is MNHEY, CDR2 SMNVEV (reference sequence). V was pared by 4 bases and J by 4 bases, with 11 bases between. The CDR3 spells CASSSTDRYEQYF. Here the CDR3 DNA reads TGTGCCAGCAGTTCAACAGACAGATACGAGCAGTACTTC.

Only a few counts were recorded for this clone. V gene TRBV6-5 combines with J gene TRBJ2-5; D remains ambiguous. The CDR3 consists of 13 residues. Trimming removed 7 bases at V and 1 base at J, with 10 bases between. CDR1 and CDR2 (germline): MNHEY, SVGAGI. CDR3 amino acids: CASMGSLQETQYF. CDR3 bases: TGTGCCAGCATGGGCAGCCTCCAAGAGACCCAGTACTTC.

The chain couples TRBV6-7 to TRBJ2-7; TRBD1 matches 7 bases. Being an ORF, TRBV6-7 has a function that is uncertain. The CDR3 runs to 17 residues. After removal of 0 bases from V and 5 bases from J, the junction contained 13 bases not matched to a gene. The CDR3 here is CASSYSFGTGAGDEQYF. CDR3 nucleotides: TGTGCCAGCAGTTACTCGTTCGGCACAGGGGCCGGCGACGAGCAGTACTTC.

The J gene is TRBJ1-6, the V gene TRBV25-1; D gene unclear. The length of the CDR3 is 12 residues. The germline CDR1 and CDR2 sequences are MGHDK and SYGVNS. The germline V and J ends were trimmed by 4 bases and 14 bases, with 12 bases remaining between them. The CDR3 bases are TGTGCCAGCAGTGGTTCCTCGGTTGCCCTCCACTTT. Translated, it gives CASSGSSVALHF. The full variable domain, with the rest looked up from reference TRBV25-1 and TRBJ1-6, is EADIYQTPRYLVIGTGKKITLECSQTMGHDKMYWYQQDPGMELHLIHYSYGVNSTEKGDLSSESTVSRIRTEHFPLTLESARPSHTSQYLCASSGSSVALHFGNGTRLTVT.

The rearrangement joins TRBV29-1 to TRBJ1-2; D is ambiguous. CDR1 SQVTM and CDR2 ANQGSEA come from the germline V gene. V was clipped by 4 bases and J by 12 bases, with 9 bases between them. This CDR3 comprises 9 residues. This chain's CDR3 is CSVGGANTF. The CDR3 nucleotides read TGCAGCGTTGGAGGTGCTAACACCTTC.

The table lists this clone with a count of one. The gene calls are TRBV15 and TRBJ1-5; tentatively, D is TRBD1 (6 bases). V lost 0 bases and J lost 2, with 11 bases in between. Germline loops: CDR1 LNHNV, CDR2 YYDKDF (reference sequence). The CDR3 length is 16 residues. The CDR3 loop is CATSRDPAGGNQPQHF. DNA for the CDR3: TGTGCCACCAGCAGAGATCCGGCAGGGGGCAATCAGCCCCAGCATTTT.

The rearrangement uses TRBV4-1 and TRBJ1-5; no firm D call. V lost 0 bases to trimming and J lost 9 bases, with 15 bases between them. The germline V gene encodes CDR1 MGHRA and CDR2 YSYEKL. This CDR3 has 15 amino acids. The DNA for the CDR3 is TGCGCCAGCAGCCAAGAAAGCGCAGTCAGCGGGCCCCAGCATTTT. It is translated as CASSQESAVSGPQHF.

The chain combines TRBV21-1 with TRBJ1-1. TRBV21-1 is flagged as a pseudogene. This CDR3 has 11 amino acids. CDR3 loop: CASLGGRLAFF. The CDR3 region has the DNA TGTGCCTCCTTGGGGGGGAGGTTAGCTTTCTTT.

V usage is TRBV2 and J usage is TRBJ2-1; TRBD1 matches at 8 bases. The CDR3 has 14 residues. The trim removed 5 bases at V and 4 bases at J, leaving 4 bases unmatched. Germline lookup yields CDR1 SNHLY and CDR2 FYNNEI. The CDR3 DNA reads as TGTGCCAGCAGTTGGACAGGGCAATACAATGAGCAGTTCTTC. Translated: CASSWTGQYNEQFF.

For the CDR3, the DNA is TGTGCCACCGGGACAGGGGGACTAGCGTCCTATAATTCACCCCTCCACTTT. It is translated as CATGTGGLASYNSPLHF. The chain combines TRBV28 with TRBJ1-6; 11 bases match TRBD1. Germline V CDR1 and CDR2: MDHEN, SYDVKM. Trimming at V came to 10 bases and at J to 1 base, leaving 9 bases not matched to a gene. The CDR3 extends over 17 amino acids. Filled out from reference TRBV28 and TRBJ1-6, the complete variable domain reads DVKVTQSSRYLVKRTGEKVFLECVQDMDHENMFWYRQDPGLGLRLIYFSYDVKMKEKGDIPEGYSVSREKKERFSLILESASTNQTSMYLCATGTGGLASYNSPLHFGNGTRLTVT.